This T cell receptor beta chain came from a study of T-cell memory formation after mild COVID-19 (dated by TCRdb to about 2021). With respect to the entire study: TCR sequence clusters from the two donors were found to be largely donor specific. T-cell clones expanding and contracting after mild COVID-19 in a couple of donors were tracked by longitudinal TCRalpha and TCRbeta repertoire sequencing. Two young, previously healthy adult volunteers made up the cohort, one male and one female.

This clonotype was observed a handful of times. The target of this receptor is not known. Base-call qualities are not available, and no considerably larger clone is one nucleotide away. TCRdb shows the sequencer as Illumina NovaSeq 6000. Using 5'RACE with constant-segment primers, TCRalpha and TCRbeta cDNA libraries were constructed, with sample barcodes and unique molecular identifiers added in the process. RNA was extracted from every sample with Trizol reagent. Library amplification was performed in two PCR steps, and a second sample barcode and Illumina TruSeq adapters were introduced in the second step. Sequencing of the libraries was done on an Illumina NovaSeq, producing 2 x 150 bp paired-end reads. The paper's data handling went like this. Demultiplexing of reads and collapsing into UMI-guided consensus sequences were performed with migec v1.2.7. Using mixcr v2.1.11, UMI consensuses were aligned to TRA and TRB V and J templates and then assembled into clonotypes. A clonotype was counted as expanded or contracted only when both edgeR and NoisET called the clonotype significant, with the noise models trained on biological replicates. For edgeR calls, a false discovery rate-adjusted p below 0.01 and a log2 fold-change threshold of 1 were applied. PCA with hierarchical clustering of max-normalized trajectories of the 1000 most abundant clonotypes was used as exploratory dynamics analysis. Separately sequenced CD4+ and CD8+ repertoires were used to assign a CD4 or CD8 phenotype to each responding clone. Clones were called with MiXCR by TCRdb after fastp trimmed the public reads at Q25, and only in-frame beta chains were retained. Every distinct CDR3 protein forms one entry, paired with its most common genes and DNA. The V and J calls and clone size come from TCRdb's table, not from the authors' own analysis. Recorded for this sample are some 120,000 distinct CDR3 sequences; about 18% of them occurred a single time. About 5% of the sample belongs to the ten largest clones.

General conclusions and limits of the study: Clones contracting from day 15 to 85 had balanced CD4/CD8 phenotypes, while a second wave expanding from day 15 to 37 was biased towards CD4+. Contracting CD4+ clones turned up mainly in the CM and EM memory subsets, whereas EMRA was where CD8+ clones were enriched. SARS-CoV-2 specificity was not confirmed for the second-wave clones peaking on day 37. Some responding clones were detected in pre-infection memory, suggesting pre-existing cross-reactive memory T cells joined the SARS-CoV-2 response. Only a couple of mild cases were covered by the study, and larger cohorts that include severe cases with pre-infection samples were considered necessary.

V drops 6 bases and J drops 3 bases, leaving 15 bases in between. The CDR3 has 14 amino acids, counting the end cysteine and phenylalanine. CDR3 DNA is the only sequence kept; it has 42 bases, read in frame from the first base. Sequences SGHTA (CDR1) and FQGNSA (CDR2) are obtained from the germline V gene. Ficoll-Paque density gradient centrifugation was the method used to isolate PBMCs. This clonotype originated in a man in his late teens or twenties who had mild COVID-19 (a few samples of this study predate the infection). The sample titles of this study are shuffled in the database, so cell type and time point are left out; the donor was told from shared clones. Sequences were obtained from PBMCs or a T cell subset sorted from them (not recorded which). The rearranged segments are TRBV7-2 and TRBJ2-7; TRBD1 might be the D gene, on 6 matching bases. The CDR3 sequence is CASRQGKLGYEQYF. The DNA sequence is TGTGCCAGCAGACAGGGAAAGTTGGGCTACGAGCAGTACTTC.